A selection of T cell receptor beta chains follows, all from one sample in a study of T-cell memory formation after mild COVID-19. MiXCR, run by TCRdb on the 5' RACE reads, gives a single entry per CDR3 protein. This sample carries 260,000 or so distinct CDR3 sequences, over 15% of them seen once, and the ten largest clones take more than 20%. The material sequenced was PBMCs or a T cell subset sorted from them (not recorded which). Every receptor here comes from a young man who had mild COVID-19 (a few samples of this study predate the infection). Cell type and time point are not known. Both conserved end residues are part of each CDR3. D genes are given only for firm matches. Clone size appears in some rows only: once, few, many, or a class for an expanded clone.

D,V,size,J,DNA,CDR3
TRBD2,TRBV29-1,few,TRBJ2-1,TGCAGCGTTGATGGTCTAGCGGGGGACAATGAGCAGTTCTTC,CSVDGLAGDNEQFF
-,TRBV7-9,-,TRBJ2-5,TGTGCCAGCAGCTTAAGGTCGGCCCAAGAGACCCAGTACTTC,CASSLRSAQETQYF
TRBD1,TRBV5-1,-,TRBJ2-7,TGCGCCAGCAGCCCCCTGACAGGGAATCTCTACGAGCAGTACTTC,CASSPLTGNLYEQYF
TRBD1,TRBV4-2,few,TRBJ2-3,TGTGCCAGCAGCCGCGCAGGGGGCGGGGATTTCACAGATACGCAGTATTTT,CASSRAGGGDFTDTQYF
-,TRBV6-5,-,TRBJ1-2,TGTGCCAGCAGTTACTCCCTGGGCAACTATGGCTACACCTTC,CASSYSLGNYGYTF
-,TRBV2,few,TRBJ1-2,TGTGCCAGCGGCGGTTCAGGGGTTTTGGGCTATGGCTACACCTTC,CASGGSGVLGYGYTF
-,TRBV7-9,-,TRBJ1-5,TGTGCCAGCAGCTTGGTCGGGGGCAGCCTGGATCAGCCCCAGCATTTT,CASSLVGGSLDQPQHF
-,TRBV7-2,many,TRBJ2-3,TGTGCCAGCAGTGGAGCCGGGCACACGATGGATACGCAGTATTTT,CASSGAGHTMDTQYF
-,TRBV18,-,TRBJ1-2,TGTGCCAGCTCATCACCGACTTCTAACTATGGCTACACCTTC,CASSSPTSNYGYTF
TRBD1,TRBV5-1,few,TRBJ2-7,TGCGCCAGCAGCTTGTTCCGGGACAGGTATGACGAGCAGTACTTC,CASSLFRDRYDEQYF
TRBD2,TRBV7-6,many,TRBJ2-1,TGTGCCAGCAGCTTAGTTTCGGGGGGGCGGCAGTTCTTC,CASSLVSGGRQFF
TRBD1,TRBV12-3/TRBV12-4,few,TRBJ2-1,TGTGCCAGCACCATCTCTCCGGGACAGGGAGATGGTTACGCATACAATGAGCAGTTCTTC,CASTISPGQGDGYAYNEQFF
-,TRBV12-3/TRBV12-4,-,TRBJ1-1,TGTGCCAGCAGTCCTGTGGGGGTAGGAGCTTTCTTT,CASSPVGVGAFF
-,TRBV6-2/TRBV6-3,few,TRBJ2-2,TGTGCCAGCAGTTATGGACCAGGAGGGCTGTTTTTT,CASSYGPGGLFF
-,TRBV7-2,-,TRBJ1-2,TGTGCCAGCAGCTCTTCAGGGACGGCGTGGGGCTACACCTTC,CASSSSGTAWGYTF
TRBD2,TRBV11-2,-,TRBJ2-3,TGTGCCAGCGGGGAGGGACTAGCGGGGCGCACAGATACGCAGTATTTT,CASGEGLAGRTDTQYF
TRBD2,TRBV3-1,-,TRBJ2-5,TGTGCCAGCAGCCACAGCGGGGGCCTAAGAGGGACCCAGTACTTC,CASSHSGGLRGTQYF
-,TRBV27,many,TRBJ1-2,TGTGCCAGCACCAAGGACCCGGACAATCATCCGGTCAGCGGTGGCTACACCTTC,CASTKDPDNHPVSGGYTF
-,TRBV5-1,many,TRBJ2-7,TGCGCCAGCAGCTTCAGCTCCTACGAGCAGTACTTC,CASSFSSYEQYF
-,TRBV2,few,TRBJ1-4,TGTGCCAGCAGTGAGGGCTCTAGCGAAAAACTGTTTTTT,CASSEGSSEKLFF
-,TRBV7-3,many,TRBJ2-5,TGTGCCAGCAGCTTAAGACTGGGAGAGACCCAGTACTTC,CASSLRLGETQYF
-,TRBV5-1,-,TRBJ2-1,TGCGCCAGCAGCGTGACCGGGACATCTTTCGATGAGCAGTTCTTC,CASSVTGTSFDEQFF
-,TRBV27,many,TRBJ2-3,TGTGCCAGCAGTTTATCGGTCACGGGGGCCTACACAGATACGCAGTATTTT,CASSLSVTGAYTDTQYF
TRBD1,TRBV7-8,-,TRBJ2-1,TGTGCCAGCAGCCTGGGACAGGGGGCATTGCGGAGCAATGAGCAGTTCTTC,CASSLGQGALRSNEQFF
-,TRBV4-2,-,TRBJ1-6,TGTGCCAGCAGCCAAGCACGAAATTTACAGCATTCACCCCTCCACTTT,CASSQARNLQHSPLHF
-,TRBV29-1,few,TRBJ2-2,TGCAGCGTTCCCGGGACCAGCACCGGGGAGCTGTTTTTT,CSVPGTSTGELFF
-,TRBV7-3,many,TRBJ2-1,TGTGCCAGCAGCTTATCGGGGACCTACAATGAGCAGTTCTTC,CASSLSGTYNEQFF
TRBD1,TRBV20-1,-,TRBJ2-1,TGCAGTGCCGGCCGGGACAGGGCCTACAATGAGCAGTTCTTC,CSAGRDRAYNEQFF
-,TRBV12-3/TRBV12-4,few,TRBJ1-5,TGTGCCAGCAGTTCCCATAGGGCAGACTATAGCAATCAGCCCCAGCATTTT,CASSSHRADYSNQPQHF
-,TRBV3-1,few,TRBJ2-5,TGTGCCAGCAGCCAAGATGGGAGAGGAAAGACCCAGTACTTC,CASSQDGRGKTQYF
TRBD1,TRBV25-1,many,TRBJ2-5,TGTGCCAGCAGTGAACAGGGGGCATCGGAGACCCAGTACTTC,CASSEQGASETQYF
TRBD1,TRBV5-1,-,TRBJ2-1,TGCGCCAGCAGCAAGACAGGGTTCAATGAGCAGTTCTTC,CASSKTGFNEQFF
-,TRBV5-1,few,TRBJ2-7,TGCGCCAGCAGCTTGACCGGGGGGCTGGGCGAGCAGTACTTC,CASSLTGGLGEQYF
-,TRBV7-8,few,TRBJ2-3,TGTGCCAGCAGCTCCAGAACAGAGCGTACGCAGTATTTT,CASSSRTERTQYF
-,TRBV7-2,few,TRBJ2-5,TGTGCCAGCAGCTTCCGAGTGGGCCAAGAGACCCAGTACTTC,CASSFRVGQETQYF
TRBD2,TRBV7-2,few,TRBJ2-2,TGTGCCAGCAGCCACCTGGGACTAGCGGGGGAGCATCTTACCGGGGAGCTGTTTTTT,CASSHLGLAGEHLTGELFF
-,TRBV11-1,few,TRBJ1-1,TGTGCCAGCAGCCCCGGCGAACGCACGGGCACTGAAGCTTTCTTT,CASSPGERTGTEAFF
-,TRBV24-1,-,TRBJ2-3,TGTGCCACCAGTGGTGCTAGCACAGATACGCAGTATTTT,CATSGASTDTQYF
-,TRBV6-1,-,TRBJ1-6,TGTGCCAGCAGTGAAGAGCGGGAGTCACCCCTCCACTTT,CASSEERESPLHF
-,TRBV27,few,TRBJ2-2,TGTGCCAGCAGTTTGGAAAGAGAGACCCCACAGGGTACCGGGGAGCTGTTTTTT,CASSLERETPQGTGELFF
TRBD1,TRBV10-2,few,TRBJ1-3,TGCGCCAGCAGTGGGGACAGCGGAAACACCATATATTTT,CASSGDSGNTIYF
-,TRBV7-8,-,TRBJ2-5,TGTGCCAGCAGCTTAGATCTAGCGGAGACCCAGTACTTC,CASSLDLAETQYF
-,TRBV12-3/TRBV12-4,-,TRBJ2-7,TGTGCCAGCGGATGGGGCTCCTACGAGCAGTACTTC,CASGWGSYEQYF
TRBD1,TRBV11-2,few,TRBJ2-7,TGTGCCAGCAGCGGGACAGGGGGGGAGCAGTACTTC,CASSGTGGEQYF
-,TRBV12-3/TRBV12-4,many,TRBJ2-5,TGTGCCAGCAGAACGGTCGGCGCCTTCAGGACCCAGTACTTC,CASRTVGAFRTQYF
-,TRBV9,-,TRBJ2-1,TGTGCCAGCAGCGTAGTCAGCTCCTACAATGAGCAGTTCTTC,CASSVVSSYNEQFF
-,TRBV2,few,TRBJ2-7,TGTGCCAGCAGTGAGGTGGGGGAGACCTACGAGCAGTACTTC,CASSEVGETYEQYF
TRBD1,TRBV11-2,-,TRBJ2-7,TGTGCCAGCAGGGACACTGGGACAGGGACCTACGAGCAGTACTTC,CASRDTGTGTYEQYF
-,TRBV28,few,TRBJ2-1,TGTGCCAGCGCGACCTGGGCGCAGAGCTCCTACAATGAGCAGTTCTTC,CASATWAQSSYNEQFF
TRBD1,TRBV27,-,TRBJ1-5,TGTGCCAGCAGTTCCGGGACAGGGGGAAAGCAGCCCCAGCATTTT,CASSSGTGGKQPQHF
-,TRBV6-1,few,TRBJ2-7,TGTGCCATCAGGGAGACAGACTACGAGCAGTACTTC,CAIRETDYEQYF
TRBD1,TRBV4-1,once,TRBJ1-2,TGCGCCAGCAGCGACGGGACAGGGGGTCAAATTTATGGCTACACCTTC,CASSDGTGGQIYGYTF
-,TRBV12-3/TRBV12-4,-,TRBJ2-3,TGTGCCAGCAGGATAGCGATCGGGGGTTCTTCCACAGATACGCAGTATTTT,CASRIAIGGSSTDTQYF
-,TRBV6-5,few,TRBJ2-5,TGTGCCAGCAGTTCGCCAGGGGATGAGACCCAGTACTTC,CASSSPGDETQYF
-,TRBV6-5,-,TRBJ2-3,TGTGCCAGCAGTTACGGGGGGGCGCGTAATACGCAGTATTTT,CASSYGGARNTQYF
-,TRBV20-1,few,TRBJ2-4,TGCAGTGCTAGTCCGTGGGAATCGCAAAACATTCAGTACTTC,CSASPWESQNIQYF
-,TRBV19,-,TRBJ1-6,TGTGCCAGTAGTACGGACCGACCCCGACTCAATTCACCCCTCCACTTT,CASSTDRPRLNSPLHF
-,TRBV5-4,-,TRBJ2-1,TGTGCCAGCAGCTTGATGCCTAATGAGCAGTTCTTC,CASSLMPNEQFF